Each of the 22 T cell receptor beta chains below was sequenced from the same sample in a study of CD8+CD57+ T cells in acquired aplastic anemia. CDR3 and TCR beta VDJ profiling relied on a genomic DNA template. A single record per CDR3 protein comes from TCRdb applying MiXCR to the reads. Of about 160,000 distinct CDR3 sequences in the sample, around 45% were seen once. Input material: sorted CD4+, CD8+, or CD8+CD57+ T cells (not recorded which) from PBMCs. Source of these receptors: a human donor in good health.

This clonotype has only a few counts. A much bigger clone sits one base away, suggesting this may be a read error. The final CDR3 position lacks the conserved phenylalanine or tryptophan, pointing to a likely read error. The limits of the CDR3 on the DNA are not certain, so only TCRdb's listed CDR3 is given. The V and J genes are TRBV12-3 or TRBV12-4 and TRBJ2-1; the table gives TRBD1 as D, unverified against the DNA. The CDR3 sequence runs 8 residues, both termini included. CDR3 residues: CASSLGPG.

This clonotype came up many times. The chain carries TRBV6-5 and TRBJ1-2; D may be TRBD1 (5 bases). Germline V gives CDR1 MNHEY, CDR2 SVGAGI. The CDR3 extends over 15 amino acids. The germline V and J ends were trimmed by 2 bases and 5 bases, with 15 bases remaining between them. The CDR3 nucleotides read TGTGCCAGCAGTTACGGGGCACTGACAAAGTATGGCTACACCTTC. It translates to CASSYGALTKYGYTF.

This clonotype has at least ten counts. J is TRBJ2-6 and V is TRBV7-9, with no clear D. Germline values: CDR1 SEHNR, CDR2 FQNEAQ (reference sequence). There are 14 residues in the CDR3. V lost 6 bases and J lost 2, with 8 bases in between. CDR3 region: CASRARTGANVLTF. The CDR3 DNA reads TGTGCCAGCAGGGCTCGCACTGGGGCCAACGTCCTGACTTTC.

The J gene is TRBJ1-4, the V gene TRBV28; D is uncertain. The germline V gene encodes CDR1 MDHEN and CDR2 SYDVKM. V was trimmed by 5 bases and J by 5 bases, leaving 3 bases between them. This CDR3 spans 11 amino acids. CDR3 residues: CASSGNEKLFF. The CDR3, as DNA: TGTGCCAGCAGTGGCAATGAAAAACTGTTTTTT. The entire variable domain, with the rest obtained from reference TRBV28 and TRBJ1-4, is as follows: DVKVTQSSRYLVKRTGEKVFLECVQDMDHENMFWYRQDPGLGLRLIYFSYDVKMKEKGDIPEGYSVSREKKERFSLILESASTNQTSMYLCASSGNEKLFFGSGTQLSVL.

On this clonotype: A read error is possible here, since a much larger clone lies one base away. The CDR3 end shows no conserved phenylalanine or tryptophan, and so a read error is likely. V gene TRBV19 combines with J gene TRBJ1-3, with D tentatively TRBD1 (5 bases). The CDR3 sequence is 15 residues long. V lost 5 bases to trimming and J lost 4 bases, with 15 bases between them. Germline CDR1 and CDR2: LNHDA and SQIVND (reference sequence). DNA for the CDR3: TGTGCCAGTAGTTCGGGCGGGACTCCGGGAAACACCATATATCTT. This translates into CASSSGGTPGNTIYL.

This clonotype was observed at least ten times. V usage is TRBV5-8 and J usage is TRBJ2-5; 10 nucleotides agree with TRBD1. Germline V CDR1 and CDR2: SGHTS, YDEGEE. The V and J ends lost 0 bases and 4 bases, in that order; junction bases with no gene match: 6. This CDR3 spans 16 amino acids. CDR3 in DNA: TGTGCCAGCAGCTTGGGGGACAGGGGTATGGGAGAGACCCAGTACTTC. It codes for CASSLGDRGMGETQYF.

This clonotype has at least ten counts. V is TRBV6-1 and J is TRBJ2-1; D gene uncertain. Deletions cut 8 bases from V and 10 bases from J, with 15 bases between. This CDR3 contains 12 residues. Germline V gene data show CDR1 as MNHNS and CDR2 as SASEGT. The CDR3 sequence: CASGLAGTEQFF. In DNA, the CDR3 is TGTGCCAGCGGGCTCGCCGGAACCGAGCAGTTCTTC.

The rearrangement uses TRBV27 and TRBJ2-5; a weak D match, TRBD1 (5 bases). The V gene's germline CDR1 is MNHEY and CDR2 SMNVEV (reference sequence). The CDR3 spans 15 residues. V lost 2 bases and J 1 base, leaving 11 bases between the germline ends. CDR3 in DNA: TGTGCCAGCAGTTTAGGGCCAGGGCCCCAAGAGACCCAGTACTTC. Protein product: CASSLGPGPQETQYF.

Points on this clonotype: A much larger clone lies a single base off, so this may be a read error. The gene calls are TRBV6-1 and TRBJ2-5; TRBD1 aligns across 9 bases. The CDR3 is 14 residues long. Germline V CDR1 and CDR2: MNHNS, SASEGT. The CDR3 nucleotides read TGTGCCTGCAGTAAGACAGGGGGGCAAGAGACCCAGTACTTC. This codes for CACSKTGGQETQYF.

V gene TRBV10-3 combines with J gene TRBJ2-7, with D hard to call. The V gene lost 6 bases and the J gene lost 5 bases, with 8 bases spanning the gap. Germline V gene sequence: CDR1 ENHRY, CDR2 SYGVKD. This CDR3 has 11 amino acids. The CDR3 sequence: CAIRTSNEQYF. The CDR3 DNA follows: TGTGCCATCAGGACCTCGAACGAGCAGTACTTC.

J is TRBJ2-7 and V is TRBV5-5; D is uncertain. The CDR3 contains 13 residues. The V and J ends lost 5 bases and 3 bases respectively, with 12 bases between them. Looked up from germline, CDR1 is SGHKS and CDR2 is YYEKEE (reference sequence). The CDR3 spells CASREDRFYEQYF. For the CDR3, the DNA is TGTGCCAGCAGAGAGGACCGATTCTACGAGCAGTACTTC. Using reference TRBV5-5 and TRBJ2-7 for the parts outside the CDR3, the full variable domain is DAGVTQSPTHLIKTRGQQVTLRCSPISGHKSVSWYQQVLGQGPQFIFQYYEKEERGRGNFPDRFSARQFPNYSSELNVNALLLGDSALYLCASREDRFYEQYFGPGTRLTVT.

The count of this clonotype is one. The chain carries TRBV19 and TRBJ2-7; tentative D call: TRBD1 (5 bases). The CDR3 contains 13 residues. In germline, CDR1 is LNHDA, CDR2 SQIVND (reference sequence). Trimming left V 3 bases short and J 0 bases short, with 6 bases between. CDR3 region: CASSMDISYEQYF. The CDR3 DNA is TGTGCCAGTAGTATGGACATCTCCTACGAGCAGTACTTC.

This clonotype was found many times. This sequence joins TRBV20-1 and TRBJ2-3; 10 nucleotides match TRBD1. This CDR3 has 14 amino acids. V lost 4 bases to trimming and J lost 3 bases; unmatched junction nucleotides: 4. Per germline, CDR1 DFQATT and CDR2 SNEGSKA (reference sequence). CDR3 DNA: TGCAGTGCTATTTCGGGACAGGGGACAGATACGCAGTATTTT. Amino acid sequence: CSAISGQGTDTQYF.

This clonotype has at least ten counts. This chain joins TRBV5-1 and TRBJ2-7, with 7 nucleotides matching TRBD1. Losses at the gene ends were 4 bases for V and 3 bases for J; bases not matched to a gene: 7. The CDR3 is 14 residues long. Germline V gene sequence: CDR1 SGHRS, CDR2 YFSETQ. The CDR3, as DNA: TGCGCCAGCAGCACCGACAGGGTGGACTACGAGCAGTACTTC. Protein product: CASSTDRVDYEQYF.

The rearrangement uses TRBV13 and TRBJ2-7; D might be TRBD1 or TRBD2, each matching 5 bases. There are 17 residues in the CDR3. Trimming removed 6 bases from V and 7 bases from J, with 28 bases in between. The V gene's germline CDR1 is PRHDT and CDR2 FYEKMQ (reference sequence). The CDR3 DNA reads as TGTGCCAGCAGTTTTTCCCAGGACGCACACCTTGGGGGTGAGCAGTACTTC. Protein: CASSFSQDAHLGGEQYF.

This CDR3 reads CASSPLGQGRGGEQYF. The CDR3 DNA is TGTGCCAGCAGCCCCCTGGGACAGGGAAGGGGAGGTGAGCAGTACTTC. V and J are TRBV11-2 and TRBJ2-7; 9 bases match TRBD1. CDR3 length equals 16 residues. V was clipped by 5 bases and J by 7 bases; unmatched bases: 15. CDR1 SGHAT and CDR2 FQNNGV come from the germline V gene.

The rearrangement uses TRBV5-1 and TRBJ2-7; 8 nucleotides line up with TRBD2. The V gene's germline CDR1 is SGHRS and CDR2 YFSETQ. This CDR3 spans 14 amino acids. V lost 1 base, J lost 3 bases, and 3 bases stayed unmatched. CDR3 sequence: CASSLLGRDYEQYF. Written as DNA, the CDR3 is TGCGCCAGCAGCTTGCTCGGGAGGGACTACGAGCAGTACTTC.

V and J are TRBV7-6 and TRBJ2-5; 7 bases align to TRBD1. Per the germline V gene, CDR1 is SGHVS and CDR2 is FNYEAQ. V was pared by 5 bases and J by 3 bases, with 3 bases of the junction left unmatched. This CDR3 has 13 residues. The CDR3 DNA sequence: TGTGCCAGCAGCCCAACAGGGGAAGAGACCCAGTACTTC. It yields the protein CASSPTGEETQYF.

This clonotype was picked up many times. V is TRBV5-4 and J is TRBJ1-1, with TRBD1 matching over 12 bases. Germline V lookup: CDR1 SGHNT, CDR2 YYREEE (reference sequence). With V trimmed by 3 bases and J by 6 bases, 6 bases remained unmatched. This CDR3 region has 15 residues. The CDR3: CASSSGTGGMAEAFF. The CDR3 DNA sequence: TGTGCCAGCAGCTCCGGGACAGGGGGCATGGCTGAAGCTTTCTTT. The variable domain in full, completed from reference TRBV5-4 and TRBJ1-1, reads ETGVTQSPTHLIKTRGQQVTLRCSSQSGHNTVSWYQQALGQGPQFIFQYYREEENGRGNFPPRFSGLQFPNYSSELNVNALELDDSALYLCASSSGTGGMAEAFFGQGTRLTVV.

The chain joins TRBV20-1 to TRBJ2-1, with D maybe TRBD2 (5 bases). Germline V lookup: CDR1 DFQATT, CDR2 SNEGSKA (reference sequence). CDR3 length equals 12 residues. V was shortened by 3 bases and J by 8 bases, with 11 bases between the two germline ends. DNA for the CDR3: TGCAGTGCTAGGTCTCGGGAATATGAGCAGTTCTTC. Translating gives CSARSREYEQFF.

The CDR3 region is CATPRTGQEKLFF. CDR3 sequence (DNA): TGTGCCACCCCACGGACAGGGCAGGAAAAACTGTTTTTT. This sequence joins TRBV24-1 and TRBJ1-4, with 8 bases aligning to TRBD1. CDR1 and CDR2 from the germline V gene are KGHDR and SFDVKD. With V trimmed by 9 bases and J by 8 bases, 7 bases remained unmatched. The CDR3 has 13 amino acids.

This clonotype came up many times. The chain is built from TRBV19 and TRBJ1-5; possible D gene TRBD1, 6 bases. The CDR3 extends over 17 amino acids. V was clipped by 8 bases and J by 2 bases, with 22 bases between them. In germline, CDR1 is LNHDA, CDR2 SQIVND (reference sequence). CDR3 amino acids: CASGTDRSRWGNQPQHF. The CDR3 DNA follows: TGTGCCAGTGGAACGGACAGATCACGTTGGGGCAATCAGCCCCAGCATTTT.